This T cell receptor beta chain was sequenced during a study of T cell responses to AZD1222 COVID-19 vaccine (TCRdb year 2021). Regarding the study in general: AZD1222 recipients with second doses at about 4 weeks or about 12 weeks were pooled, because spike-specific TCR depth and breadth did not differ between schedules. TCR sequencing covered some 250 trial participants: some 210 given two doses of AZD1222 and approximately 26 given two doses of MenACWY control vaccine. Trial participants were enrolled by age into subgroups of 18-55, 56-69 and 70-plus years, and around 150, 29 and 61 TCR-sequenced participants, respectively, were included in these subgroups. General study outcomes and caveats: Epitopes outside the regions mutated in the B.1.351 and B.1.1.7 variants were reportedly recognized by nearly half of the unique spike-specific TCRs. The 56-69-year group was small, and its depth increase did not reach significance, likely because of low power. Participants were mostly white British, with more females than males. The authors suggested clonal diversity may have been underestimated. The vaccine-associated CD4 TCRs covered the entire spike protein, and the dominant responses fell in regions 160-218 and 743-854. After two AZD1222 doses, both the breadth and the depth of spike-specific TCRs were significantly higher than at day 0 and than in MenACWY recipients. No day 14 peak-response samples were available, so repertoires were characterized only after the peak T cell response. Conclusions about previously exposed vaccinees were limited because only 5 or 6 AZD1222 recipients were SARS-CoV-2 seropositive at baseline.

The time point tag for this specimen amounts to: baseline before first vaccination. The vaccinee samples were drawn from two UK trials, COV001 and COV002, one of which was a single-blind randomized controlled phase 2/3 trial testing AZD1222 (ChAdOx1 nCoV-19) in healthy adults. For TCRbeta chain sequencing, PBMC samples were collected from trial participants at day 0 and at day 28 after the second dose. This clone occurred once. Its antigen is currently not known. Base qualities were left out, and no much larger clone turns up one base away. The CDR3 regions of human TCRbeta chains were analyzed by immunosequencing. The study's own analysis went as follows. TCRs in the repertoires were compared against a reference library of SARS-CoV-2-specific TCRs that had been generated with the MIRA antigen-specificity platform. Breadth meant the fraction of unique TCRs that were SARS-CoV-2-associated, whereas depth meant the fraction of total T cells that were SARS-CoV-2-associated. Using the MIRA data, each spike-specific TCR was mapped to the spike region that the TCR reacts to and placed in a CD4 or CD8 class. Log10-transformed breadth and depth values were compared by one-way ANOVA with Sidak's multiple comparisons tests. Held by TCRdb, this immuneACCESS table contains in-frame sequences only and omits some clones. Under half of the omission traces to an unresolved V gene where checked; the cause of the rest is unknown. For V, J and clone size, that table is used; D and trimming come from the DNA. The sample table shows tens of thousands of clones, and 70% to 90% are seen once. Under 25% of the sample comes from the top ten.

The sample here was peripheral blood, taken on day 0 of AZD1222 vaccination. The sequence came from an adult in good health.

The CDR3 has the sequence CASSQDGPDPNEKLFF. The nucleotides are TGTGCCAGCAGCCAAGATGGTCCGGATCCTAATGAAAAACTGTTTTTT. Rearrangement joined TRBV3-1 (or the pseudogene TRBV3-2) to TRBJ1-4, with an unclear D gene assignment. The germline V gene (reference sequence) provides CDR1 LGHDT and CDR2 YNNKEL. Its CDR3 holds 16 amino acids, cysteine through phenylalanine. Here the CDR3 DNA is all that survives: 48 bases in frame from base 1. A distance of 11 bases separates the germline ends of V and J, which lose 0 bases and 3 bases respectively.